The table lists the clone carrying this T cell receptor (beta chain) with a few counts. Its antigen is as yet unknown. The source of the sample is a study of read filtering for tumor transcriptome and immune sequencing. Study-level information: IR-seq gave about 4.05 to 11 million TCR reads per sample; RNA-seq gave about 80 to 1,300. General study results and limits: Even smaller IR-seq throughput identified most shared clonotypes.

Molecular barcoded adaptors covering alpha/delta and beta/gamma chains were used on roughly 400 ng RNA. TCRdb analysed the reads with MiXCR anew, one entry per CDR3 protein. The sample holds 55,000 to 60,000 distinct CDR3 sequences; about 12% are singletons and the top ten take roughly 17%. The CDR3 sequence is 16 residues long. Sequenced sample: a population of CD138-negative cells sorted from bone marrow. The rearrangement uses TRBV21-1 and TRBJ2-5; the table's D gene call, TRBD1, was not cross checked with the DNA. TRBV21-1 has pseudogene status. The TCR sequence derives from a donor over 35 with multiple myeloma. CDR3 coding DNA: TGTGCCAGCAGCACTAGTAGGACAGGGTATCAAGAGACCCAGTACTTC. Its protein product is CASSTSRTGYQETQYF.